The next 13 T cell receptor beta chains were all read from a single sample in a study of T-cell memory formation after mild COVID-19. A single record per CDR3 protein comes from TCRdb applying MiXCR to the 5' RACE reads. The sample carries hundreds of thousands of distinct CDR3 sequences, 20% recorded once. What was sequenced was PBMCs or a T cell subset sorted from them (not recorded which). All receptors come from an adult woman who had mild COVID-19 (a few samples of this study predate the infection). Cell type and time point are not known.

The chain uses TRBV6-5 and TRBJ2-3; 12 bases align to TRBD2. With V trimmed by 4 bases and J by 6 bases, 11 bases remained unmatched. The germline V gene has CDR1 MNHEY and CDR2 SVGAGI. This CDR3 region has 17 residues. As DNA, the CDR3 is TGTGCCAGCAGTTCGAACGGGGCTAGCGGGAGGGGGGATACGCAGTATTTT. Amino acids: CASSSNGASGRGDTQYF.

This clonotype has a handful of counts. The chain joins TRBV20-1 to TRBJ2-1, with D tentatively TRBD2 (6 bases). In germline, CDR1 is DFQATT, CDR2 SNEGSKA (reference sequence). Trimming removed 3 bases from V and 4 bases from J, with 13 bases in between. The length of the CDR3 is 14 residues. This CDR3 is CSAREGPGYNEQFF. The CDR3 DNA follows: TGCAGTGCTAGGGAGGGACCCGGGTACAATGAGCAGTTCTTC.

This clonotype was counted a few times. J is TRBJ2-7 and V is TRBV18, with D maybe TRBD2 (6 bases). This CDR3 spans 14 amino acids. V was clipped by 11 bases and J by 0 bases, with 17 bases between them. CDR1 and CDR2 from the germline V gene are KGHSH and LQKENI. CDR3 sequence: CASDPAGSSYEQYF. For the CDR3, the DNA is TGTGCCTCAGACCCAGCGGGTAGCTCCTACGAGCAGTACTTC.

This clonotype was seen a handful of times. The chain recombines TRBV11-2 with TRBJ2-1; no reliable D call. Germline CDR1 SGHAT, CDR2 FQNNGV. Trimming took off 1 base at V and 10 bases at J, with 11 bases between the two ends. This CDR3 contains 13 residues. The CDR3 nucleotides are TGTGCCAGCAGCTTAGGGAATGTCCGGGAGCAGTTCTTC. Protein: CASSLGNVREQFF.

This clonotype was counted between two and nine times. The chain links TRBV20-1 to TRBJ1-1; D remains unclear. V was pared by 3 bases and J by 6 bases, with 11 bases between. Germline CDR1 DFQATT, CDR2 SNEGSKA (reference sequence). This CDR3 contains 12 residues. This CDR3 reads CSARTRGPEAFF. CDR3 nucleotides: TGCAGTGCTAGGACGCGGGGTCCTGAAGCTTTCTTT.

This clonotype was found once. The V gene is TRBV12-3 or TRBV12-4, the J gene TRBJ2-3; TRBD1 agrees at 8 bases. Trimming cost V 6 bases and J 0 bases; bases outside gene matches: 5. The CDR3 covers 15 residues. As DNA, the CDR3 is TGTGCCAGCAGCTACAGACAGGGGAGCACAGATACGCAGTATTTT. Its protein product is CASSYRQGSTDTQYF.

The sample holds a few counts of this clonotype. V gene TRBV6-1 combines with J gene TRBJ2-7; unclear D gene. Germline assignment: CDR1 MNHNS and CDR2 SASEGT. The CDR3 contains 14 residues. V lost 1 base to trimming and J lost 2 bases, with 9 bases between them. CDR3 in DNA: TGTGCCAGCAGTGAAGGTAACAATCCCTACGAGCAGTACTTC. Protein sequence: CASSEGNNPYEQYF.

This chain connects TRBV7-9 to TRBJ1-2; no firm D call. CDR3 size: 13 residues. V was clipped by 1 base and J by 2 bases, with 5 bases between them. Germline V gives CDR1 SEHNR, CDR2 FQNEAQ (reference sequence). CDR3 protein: CASSLVPNYGYTF. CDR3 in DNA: TGTGCCAGCAGCTTAGTACCCAACTATGGCTACACCTTC. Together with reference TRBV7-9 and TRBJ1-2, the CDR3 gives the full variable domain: DTGVSQNPRHKITKRGQNVTFRCDPISEHNRLYWYRQTLGQGPEFLTYFQNEAQLEKSRLLSDRFSAERPKGSFSTLEIQRTEQGDSAMYLCASSLVPNYGYTFGSGTRLTVV.

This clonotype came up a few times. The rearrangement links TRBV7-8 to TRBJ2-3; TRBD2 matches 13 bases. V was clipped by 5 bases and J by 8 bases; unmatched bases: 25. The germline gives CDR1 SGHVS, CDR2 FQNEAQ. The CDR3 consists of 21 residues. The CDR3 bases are TGTGCCAGCAGCGGCACGACCGAAACTAGCGGGAGGGCCTTTAGATCTTCTACGCAGTATTTT. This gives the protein CASSGTTETSGRAFRSSTQYF.

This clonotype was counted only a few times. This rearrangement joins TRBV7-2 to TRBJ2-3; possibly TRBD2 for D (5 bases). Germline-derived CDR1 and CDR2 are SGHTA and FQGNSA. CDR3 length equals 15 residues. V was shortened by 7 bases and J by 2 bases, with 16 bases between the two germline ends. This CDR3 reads CASTLVPLYTDTQYF. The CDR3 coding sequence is TGTGCCAGCACACTAGTCCCCCTTTACACAGATACGCAGTATTTT.

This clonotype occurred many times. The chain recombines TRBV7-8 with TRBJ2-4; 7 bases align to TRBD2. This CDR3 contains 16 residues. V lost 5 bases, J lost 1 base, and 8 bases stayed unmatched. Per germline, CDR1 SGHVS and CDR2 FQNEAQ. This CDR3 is CASSRGLREAKNIQYF. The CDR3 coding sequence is TGTGCCAGCAGCCGGGGGTTGCGGGAGGCCAAAAACATTCAGTACTTC.

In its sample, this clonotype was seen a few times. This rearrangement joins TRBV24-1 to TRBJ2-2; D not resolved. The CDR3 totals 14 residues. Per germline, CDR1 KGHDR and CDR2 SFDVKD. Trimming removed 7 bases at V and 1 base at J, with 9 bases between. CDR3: CATSPRENTGELFF. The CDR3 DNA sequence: TGTGCCACCAGCCCACGCGAGAACACCGGGGAGCTGTTTTTT.

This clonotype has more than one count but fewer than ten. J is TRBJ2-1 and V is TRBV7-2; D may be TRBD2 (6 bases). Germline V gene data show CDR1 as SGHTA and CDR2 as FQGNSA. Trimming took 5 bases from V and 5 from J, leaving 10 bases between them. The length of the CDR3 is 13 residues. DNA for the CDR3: TGTGCCAGCAGCCGGAGGGCCGACAATGAGCAGTTCTTC. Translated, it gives CASSRRADNEQFF.